This paragraph reports one T cell receptor beta chain. This specimen belongs to a study of T cell changes during pregnancy in multiple sclerosis. CDR3 size: 14 residues. The trim removed 4 bases at V and 6 bases at J, leaving 9 bases unmatched. Germline CDR1 is SGHRS and CDR2 is YFSETQ. The data were produced by immunoSEQ multiplex PCR, yet TCRdb's version contains in-frame clones alone and is incomplete. The sample carries approximately 40,000 clones, approximately 90% recorded once. Here the sequenced sample was CD4+ T cells from peripheral blood mononuclear cells, taken in the first trimester of pregnancy. The clonotype originates from a female donor with multiple sclerosis, enrolled in a pregnancy study. This chain joins TRBV5-1 and TRBJ2-7; 8 positions agree with TRBD1. CDR3 residues: CASSTSGGLGEQYF. Here the CDR3 DNA reads TGCGCCAGCAGCACGTCAGGGGGCTTGGGCGAGCAGTACTTC. The variable domain in full, with the rest retrieved from reference TRBV5-1 and TRBJ2-7, is KAGVTQTPRYLIKTRGQQVTLSCSPISGHRSVSWYQQTPGQGLQFLFEYFSETQRNKGNFPGRFSGRQFSNSRSEMNVSTLELGDSALYLCASSTSGGLGEQYFGPGTRLTVT.